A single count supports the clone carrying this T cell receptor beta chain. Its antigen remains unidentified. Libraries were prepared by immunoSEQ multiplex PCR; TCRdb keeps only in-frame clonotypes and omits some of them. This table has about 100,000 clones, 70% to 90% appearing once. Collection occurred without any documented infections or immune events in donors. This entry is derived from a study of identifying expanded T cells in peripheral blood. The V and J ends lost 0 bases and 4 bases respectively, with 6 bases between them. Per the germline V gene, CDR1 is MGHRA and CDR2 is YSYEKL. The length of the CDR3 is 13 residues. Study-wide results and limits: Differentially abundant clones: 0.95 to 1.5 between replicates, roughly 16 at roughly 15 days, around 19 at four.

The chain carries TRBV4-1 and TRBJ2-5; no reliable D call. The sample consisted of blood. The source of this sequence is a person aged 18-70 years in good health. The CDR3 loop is CASSQDEGETQYF. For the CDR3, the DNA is TGCGCCAGCAGCCAAGATGAAGGAGAGACCCAGTACTTC.